A selection of T cell receptor beta chains follows, all from one sample in a study of T cell repertoires in cytomegalovirus infection. One entry per CDR3 protein results from TCRdb running MiXCR on the reads. The profile covers just over 150,000 distinct CDR3 sequences, with 23% appearing a single time and 11% taken by the ten largest. The sequencing input was PBMCs. Every receptor here comes from a human donor in good health (CMV status not recorded). Some clones in this sample may be carry-over from other donors' samples. Both conserved end residues are part of each CDR3. D genes are given only for firm matches. Rows may omit the clone size; those that give it use once, few, many or a size class.

CASSLDESADEQYF,TGTGCCAGCAGCTTGGACGAGTCAGCGGACGAGCAGTACTTC,-,-,TRBJ2-7,TRBV5-4,14
CASSLFGRRTDTQYF,TGTGCCAGCAGTTTATTTGGGAGGCGCACAGATACGCAGTATTTT,-,few,TRBJ2-3,TRBV28,15
CASSLDIYSPLHF,TGTGCCAGCAGCTTGGACATCTATTCACCCCTCCACTTT,-,few,TRBJ1-6,TRBV5-6,13
CATTAGRGENSPLHF,TGTGCCACCACTGCCGGGAGGGGCGAAAATTCACCCCTCCACTTT,-,-,TRBJ1-6,TRBV19,15
CASSSGLASREQFF,TGTGCCAGCAGCTCGGGACTAGCCAGTCGTGAGCAGTTCTTC,TRBD2,many,TRBJ2-1,TRBV7-6,14
CASSYGFGNTEAFF,TGTGCCAGCAGTTACGGGTTCGGGAACACTGAAGCTTTCTTT,-,few,TRBJ1-1,TRBV6-5,14
CASSITGGTEAFF,TGTGCCAGTAGCATTACAGGGGGCACTGAAGCTTTCTTT,TRBD1,-,TRBJ1-1,TRBV19,13
CASSPRGSQYF,TGTGCCAGCAGTCCCCGGGGATCGCAGTATTTT,-,few,TRBJ2-3,TRBV28,11
CASSQERGTGGINEKLFF,TGTGCCAGCAGCCAAGAGAGGGGGACAGGGGGCATCAATGAAAAACTGTTTTTT,TRBD1,-,TRBJ1-4,TRBV4-2,18
CSAPTGGLYGYTF,TGCAGCGCCCCGACAGGGGGCCTCTATGGCTACACCTTC,TRBD1,few,TRBJ1-2,TRBV29-1,13
CASSPISWGNTEAFF,TGTGCCAGCTCACCAATATCGTGGGGTAACACTGAAGCTTTCTTT,-,-,TRBJ1-1,TRBV18,15
CASSLKLAGFEETQYF,TGTGCCAGCAGTTTAAAACTAGCGGGCTTTGAAGAGACCCAGTACTTC,TRBD2,few,TRBJ2-5,TRBV27,16
CASSVFSRGRTGELFF,TGTGCCAGCAGTGTATTTAGTCGGGGGCGGACCGGGGAGCTGTTTTTT,-,-,TRBJ2-2,TRBV28,16
CASSQESFQPQHF,TGTGCCAGCAGCCAAGAATCATTTCAGCCCCAGCATTTT,-,-,TRBJ1-5,TRBV4-2,13
CASSLKGPTLAPQGPQGALQPQHF,TGTGCCAGCAGTTTAAAGGGTCCCACCCTTGCCCCCCAGGGCCCACAGGGGGCTTTACAGCCCCAGCATTTT,TRBD1,few,TRBJ1-5,TRBV28,24
CASSLWGRSSYNEQFF,TGTGCCAGCAGTTTATGGGGCAGGAGCTCCTACAATGAGCAGTTCTTC,-,-,TRBJ2-1,TRBV27,16
CASSPHRGGNTIYF,TGTGCCAGCAGCCCCCACAGGGGTGGAAACACCATATATTTT,TRBD1,many,TRBJ1-3,TRBV7-9,14
CASSLGAGGTEAFF,TGTGCCAGCAGCTTAGGGGCAGGGGGCACTGAAGCTTTCTTT,TRBD1,few,TRBJ1-1,TRBV7-2,14
CASSGPGSPLHF,TGTGCCAGCAGCGGGCCCGGTTCACCCCTCCACTTT,-,-,TRBJ1-6,TRBV7-6,12
CASSTTGGFNQPQHF,TGTGCCAGCAGCACGACAGGGGGTTTTAATCAGCCCCAGCATTTT,TRBD1,many,TRBJ1-5,TRBV7-2,15
CACSLGRSYEQYF,TGTGCCTGCAGTCTCGGACGGTCCTACGAGCAGTACTTC,-,-,TRBJ2-7,TRBV6-2/TRBV6-3,13
CAWSSGTGFLNTEAFF,TGTGCCTGGAGTTCCGGGACAGGGTTCCTGAACACTGAAGCTTTCTTT,TRBD1,few,TRBJ1-1,TRBV30,16
CATSGIRTSGYNEQFF,TGTGCCACCAGTGGTATTCGGACTAGCGGATACAATGAGCAGTTCTTC,TRBD2,few,TRBJ2-1,TRBV24-1,16
CASSFDSTDTQYF,TGTGCCAGCAGCTTCGACAGCACAGATACGCAGTATTTT,-,many,TRBJ2-3,TRBV7-6,13
CASSDEDPGPRSSYNEQFF,TGTGCCAGCAGCGACGAAGATCCGGGACCCCGGAGCTCCTACAATGAGCAGTTCTTC,-,few,TRBJ2-1,TRBV28,19
CASSTDRRELREETQYF,TGTGCCAGCAGTACAGACAGAAGGGAGCTTAGGGAAGAGACCCAGTACTTC,-,few,TRBJ2-5,TRBV28,17
CASSSDRAKDDYGYTF,TGTGCCAGCAGCTCAGACCGAGCTAAGGACGACTATGGCTACACCTTC,-,-,TRBJ1-2,TRBV5-6,16
CASSPTSGGATRTDTQYF,TGTGCCAGCAGTCCCACTAGCGGGGGGGCCACGCGTACAGATACGCAGTATTTT,TRBD2,few,TRBJ2-3,TRBV7-2,18